This TCR beta chain comes out of a study of cytomegalovirus exposure and HLA in healthy donors. Germline V gene sequence: CDR1 SNHLY, CDR2 FYNNEI. V lost 7 bases and J 7 bases, leaving 13 bases between the germline ends. The length of the CDR3 is 12 residues. Clones were sequenced by immunoSEQ multiplex PCR, and TCRdb holds only the in-frame ones, with some missing. In the table there are some 130,000 clones, roughly 79% of which are singletons. Sequenced sample: PBMCs. The source of this sequence is a man between 25 and 39 years old in good health and CMV-seropositive. The chain couples TRBV2 to TRBJ1-1; D is undetermined. This CDR3 is CASNPRRDEAFF. The CDR3 DNA follows: TGTGCCAGCAATCCTCGACGGGATGAAGCTTTCTTT.